This is a list of T cell receptor beta chains from one sample in a study of T-cell memory formation after mild COVID-19. Via MiXCR, TCRdb re-called the 5' RACE reads, giving one row per CDR3 protein. The sample holds 250,000 to 350,000 distinct CDR3 sequences, 13% to 15% seen once. The specimen was PBMCs or a T cell subset sorted from them (not recorded which). The receptors shown here come from a man between 18 and 35 years old who had mild COVID-19 (a few samples of this study predate the infection). Cell type and time point are not known. The CDR3 runs from the conserved cysteine through the conserved F or W. Each record gives: clone size, CDR3 length, V gene, J gene, D gene, CDR3 DNA, CDR3 protein. D genes are given only for firm matches. Size tells how often a clone was seen (once, few, many) or the class of an expanded clone, and some rows leave it out.

NA	14	TRBV19	TRBJ1-6	TRBD1	TGTGCCAGTAGTATCGGACAGGGGGATTCACCCCTCCACTTT	CASSIGQGDSPLHF
NA	17	TRBV7-9	TRBJ1-2	TRBD1	TGTGCCAGCAGCCCCCGGGACAGGGGGCTACTTAACTATGGCTACACCTTC	CASSPRDRGLLNYGYTF
many	13	TRBV7-8	TRBJ2-5	TRBD1	TGTGCCAGCAGCTTTGGACAGGGAAAGACCCAGTACTTC	CASSFGQGKTQYF
NA	14	TRBV12-5	TRBJ2-5	NA	TGTGCTAGTGGTTTTGGGGCCCTACAAGAGACCCAGTACTTC	CASGFGALQETQYF
NA	14	TRBV20-1	TRBJ2-3	NA	TGCAGTGCCGTAGGAGGGCCCCCCACAGATACGCAGTATTTT	CSAVGGPPTDTQYF
NA	14	TRBV19	TRBJ2-3	NA	TGTGCCAGTAGTTTGGACAGCTTCACAGATACGCAGTATTTT	CASSLDSFTDTQYF
NA	15	TRBV12-3/TRBV12-4	TRBJ1-2	NA	TGTGCCAGCAGCTCCCGAGCCAGGGGTGTTCGTGGCTACACCTTC	CASSSRARGVRGYTF
many	17	TRBV12-3/TRBV12-4	TRBJ2-3	TRBD2	TGTGCCAGCAGTTTAGCGGGGAGGGGTCCTAGCACAGATACGCAGTATTTT	CASSLAGRGPSTDTQYF
few	15	TRBV5-1	TRBJ2-2	TRBD1	TGCGCCAGCAGCTTTCTGACAGGGAGAACCGGGGAGCTGTTTTTT	CASSFLTGRTGELFF
many	13	TRBV5-1	TRBJ1-2	NA	TGCGCCAGCAGCAAATTACAACTAGGCGGCTACACCTTC	CASSKLQLGGYTF
NA	15	TRBV7-6	TRBJ2-7	NA	TGTGCCAGCAGCGCTACCCCGGGCAGGGGGGACGAGCAGTACTTC	CASSATPGRGDEQYF
NA	15	TRBV7-9	TRBJ1-1	NA	TGTGCCAGCACCCTATCTACGGGAGGGAACACTGAAGCTTTCTTT	CASTLSTGGNTEAFF
NA	15	TRBV12-3/TRBV12-4	TRBJ2-7	TRBD1	TGTGCCAGCAGCCCTGGACAGGGAGTAGTCTACGAGCAGTACTTC	CASSPGQGVVYEQYF
NA	13	TRBV12-3/TRBV12-4	TRBJ2-2	NA	TGTGCCAGCAGTTGGCCTGACACCGGGGAGCTGTTTTTT	CASSWPDTGELFF
NA	19	TRBV7-2	TRBJ2-5	TRBD2	TGTGCCAGAAGCTTAGCCCCCGGACTAGCGGGGGGACGTCAAGAGACCCAGTACTTC	CARSLAPGLAGGRQETQYF
few	15	TRBV19	TRBJ2-3	NA	TGTGCCAGCCGAAGGCTTCTTTCATCAGCAGATACGCAGTATTTT	CASRRLLSSADTQYF